These 23 T cell receptor beta chains originate from one sample sequenced in a study of shared clonotypes between healthy human individuals. Generated by immunoSEQ multiplex PCR, the TCRdb table keeps only in-frame clones and is missing some. The sample carries approximately 1,000,000 clones, approximately 75% recorded once. The sample was memory CD4+ T cells from PBMCs. Subset denoted: CD45RA-negative fraction. All receptors derive from a man aged 18 to 29 in good health. Some clones in this sample may be carry-over from other donors' samples.

The gene calls are TRBV27 and TRBJ1-1; a possible D gene is TRBD1 (5 bases). Per the germline V gene, CDR1 is MNHEY and CDR2 is SMNVEV (reference sequence). Trimming shortened V by 10 bases and J by 3 bases, and 9 bases separated the two germline ends. This CDR3 has 11 residues. The DNA of the CDR3 is TGTGCCACCTGGGGGTACACTGAAGCTTTCTTT. This sequence encodes CATWGYTEAFF.

Comments on this clone: Mismatch with germline at one junction end may stem from a read error. The chain is built from TRBV2 and TRBJ2-7; tentatively, D is TRBD2 (6 bases). The CDR3 is 15 amino acids. CDR1 SNHLY and CDR2 FYNNEI come from the germline V gene. This CDR3 reads CASSARDATTYEQCF. CDR3 DNA sequence: TGTGCCAGCAGTGCGCGGGACGCAACTACCTACGAGCAGTGCTTC. Filled out from reference TRBV2 and TRBJ2-7, the complete variable domain reads EPEVTQTPSHQVTQMGQEVILRCVPISNHLYFYWYRQILGQKVEFLVSFYNNEISEKSEIFDDQFSVERPDGSNFTLKIRSTKLEDSAMYFCASSARDATTYEQCFGPGTRLTVT.

The gene calls are TRBV4-3 and TRBJ2-3; TRBD2 is a possible D gene (5 bases). The CDR3 length is 17 residues. Germline values: CDR1 LGHNA, CDR2 YSLEER. V was trimmed by 0 bases and J by 4 bases, leaving 17 bases between them. The CDR3 reads CASSQDESGFFSDTQYF. The DNA of the CDR3 is TGCGCCAGCAGCCAAGATGAGTCGGGATTTTTTTCAGATACGCAGTATTTT.

The chain recombines TRBV15 with TRBJ1-5, with no clear D. V lost 1 base and J lost 4, with 14 bases in between. Per germline, CDR1 LNHNV and CDR2 YYDKDF (reference sequence). The CDR3 has 16 residues. CDR3 region: CATSRVGVRVNQPQHF. CDR3 nucleotides: TGTGCCACCAGCAGAGTCGGGGTCCGGGTAAATCAGCCCCAGCATTTT.

This chain links TRBV2 with TRBJ2-7; no clear D gene. The CDR3 sequence is 12 residues long. V lost 3 bases and J lost 6, with 9 bases in between. The germline CDR1 and CDR2 sequences are SNHLY and FYNNEI. CDR3 amino acids: CASSDKGLEQYF. DNA for the CDR3: TGTGCCAGCAGTGATAAGGGCCTCGAGCAGTACTTC.

In this sample, this clone turned up once. Just one base apart from a much larger clone, this may be a read error. The chain carries TRBV5-5 and TRBJ1-4; the match to TRBD1 covers 7 bases. The CDR3 sequence is 15 residues long. The V gene end was trimmed by 1 base and the J gene end by 0 bases; junction bases not matched to a gene: 0. Per germline, CDR1 SGHKS and CDR2 YYEKEE (reference sequence). CDR3 protein: CASSLTGATNEKLFF. CDR3 DNA sequence: TGTGCCAGCAGCTTGACAGGGGCAACTAATGAAAAACTGTTTTTT.

The chain is built from TRBV6-1 and TRBJ1-5, with a weak D call TRBD1 (6 bases). This CDR3 comprises 15 residues. The V gene lost 4 bases and the J gene lost 9 bases, with 19 bases spanning the gap. Germline CDR1 MNHNS, CDR2 SASEGT. CDR3 sequence (DNA): TGTGCCAGCAGTGGAAGAGGGGGGGGGATCGGGCCCCAGCATTTT. Its protein is CASSGRGGGIGPQHF.

CDR3 nucleotide sequence: TGCAGCGCTCAGCGGGGCACTGAAGCTTTCTTT. This gives the protein CSAQRGTEAFF. The chain couples TRBV29-1 to TRBJ1-1; D is uncertain. The V end was cut by 7 bases, the J end by 4 bases, with 10 bases between. CDR3 length: 11 residues. Germline V gene lookup returns CDR1 SQVTM and CDR2 ANQGSEA.

The CDR3 sequence is CASSPVAGGPIEQFF. CDR3 DNA sequence: TGCGCCAGCAGCCCCGTAGCGGGAGGGCCTATTGAGCAGTTCTTC. The chain has TRBV5-1 and TRBJ2-1; 11 nucleotides agree with TRBD2. From germline, CDR1 is SGHRS and CDR2 YFSETQ. The CDR3 is made up of 15 amino acids. V was clipped by 4 bases and J by 9 bases; unmatched bases: 9.

This chain uses TRBV7-9 with TRBJ1-3, with 8 bases lining up with TRBD1. V was clipped by 2 bases and J by 0 bases; unmatched bases: 6. Germline CDR1 and CDR2: SEHNR and FQNEAQ (reference sequence). This CDR3 is built from 17 residues. CDR3: CASSLRTGNSSGNTIYF. The CDR3 DNA reads as TGTGCCAGCAGCTTAAGGACAGGGAACAGCTCTGGAAACACCATATATTTT.

The genes are TRBV30 and TRBJ1-5; D gene unclear. Germline V gives CDR1 GTSNPN, CDR2 SVGIG (reference sequence). V dropped 1 base and J dropped 4 bases, with 8 bases sitting between them. CDR3 length: 13 residues. The CDR3 region has the DNA TGTGCCTGGAGTGAGGGAAGGAATCAGCCCCAGCATTTT. Protein: CAWSEGRNQPQHF.

The rearrangement joins TRBV7-8 to TRBJ1-5, with 11 bases that match TRBD1. Germline assignment: CDR1 SGHVS and CDR2 FQNEAQ. The CDR3 loop spans 18 amino acids. V was clipped by 3 bases and J by 0 bases; unmatched bases: 7. CDR3 amino acids: CASSLVDRGLYSNQPQHF. In nucleotides, the CDR3 is TGTGCCAGCAGCTTGGTGGACAGGGGGCTGTATAGCAATCAGCCCCAGCATTTT. Using reference TRBV7-8 and TRBJ1-5 for the parts outside the CDR3, the full variable domain is GAGVSQSPRYKVAKRGQDVALRCDPISGHVSLFWYQQALGQGPEFLTYFQNEAQLDKSGLPSDRFFAERPEGSVSTLKIQRTQQEDSAVYLCASSLVDRGLYSNQPQHFGDGTRLSIL.

This chain joins TRBV29-1 and TRBJ2-1; TRBD2 is a possible D gene (6 bases). The CDR3 totals 12 residues. Trimming took 6 bases from V and 4 from J, leaving 10 bases between them. Germline V gene lookup returns CDR1 SQVTM and CDR2 ANQGSEA. CDR3 DNA: TGCAGCGTGGACTACTATTACAATGAGCAGTTCTTC. The encoded protein is CSVDYYYNEQFF.

The V gene is TRBV5-1, the J gene TRBJ2-7, with TRBD1 as a possible D gene (7 bases). Between the trimmed V and J ends, which lost 4 bases and 4 bases, there was a span of 27 bases. Germline CDR1 and CDR2: SGHRS and YFSETQ. The length of the CDR3 is 18 residues. Here the CDR3 reads CASSPLRGDADRAYEQYF. CDR3 nucleotide sequence: TGCGCCAGCAGCCCCCTCAGGGGGGACGCAGACCGGGCTTACGAGCAGTACTTC.

The chain has TRBV9 and TRBJ2-1; a weak D match, TRBD2 (5 bases). In germline, CDR1 is SGDLS, CDR2 YYNGEE. V was clipped by 6 bases and J by 3 bases, with 16 bases between them. This CDR3 has 15 amino acids. CDR3: CASIRAGAHYNEQFF. In nucleotides, the CDR3 is TGTGCCAGCATCCGGGCGGGTGCTCACTACAATGAGCAGTTCTTC.

The chain uses TRBV5-5 and TRBJ2-7; 7 bases align to TRBD2. The V gene end was trimmed by 5 bases and the J gene end by 2 bases; junction bases not matched to a gene: 10. The CDR3 is 15 amino acids. Germline V CDR1 and CDR2: SGHKS, YYEKEE (reference sequence). CDR3 sequence reads: CASSLGGSSPYEQYF. For the CDR3, the DNA is TGTGCCAGCAGTCTCGGGGGGTCTAGCCCCTACGAGCAGTACTTC. The full variable domain, in which reference TRBV5-5 and TRBJ2-7 provide the parts outside the CDR3, is DAGVTQSPTHLIKTRGQQVTLRCSPISGHKSVSWYQQVLGQGPQFIFQYYEKEERGRGNFPDRFSARQFPNYSSELNVNALLLGDSALYLCASSLGGSSPYEQYFGPGTRLTVT.

This clone was found once. The V call is TRBV11-1, the J call TRBJ2-2; perhaps TRBD1 as D (5 bases). Germline V gene data show CDR1 as SGHAT and CDR2 as FQDESV (reference sequence). The CDR3 sequence is 14 residues long. V was pared by 9 bases and J by 2 bases, with 13 bases between. CDR3 bases: TGTGCCAGTAAAGTCGACAGCAACACCGGGGAGCTGTTTTTT. It specifies CASKVDSNTGELFF.

The chain recombines TRBV10-1 with TRBJ1-5; D gene unclear. The V gene lost 4 bases and the J gene lost 6 bases, with 10 bases spanning the gap. In germline, CDR1 is WNHNN, CDR2 SYGVQD (reference sequence). This CDR3 comprises 13 residues. The DNA of the CDR3 is TGCGCCAGCAGTGCCAGCATGGGTCAGCCCCAGCATTTT. It codes for CASSASMGQPQHF.

The chain links TRBV28 to TRBJ2-7; TRBD2 agrees at 10 bases. This CDR3 has 16 amino acids. Losses at the gene ends were 2 bases for V and 0 bases for J; bases not matched to a gene: 4. CDR1 is MDHEN, CDR2 SYDVKM, per germline. CDR3 in amino acids: CASSLMASGSSYEQYF. The CDR3 DNA follows: TGTGCCAGCAGTTTAATGGCTAGCGGGAGCTCCTACGAGCAGTACTTC.

The V gene is TRBV6-5, the J gene TRBJ2-3; D possibly corresponds to TRBD1 (5 bases). Germline V gene lookup returns CDR1 MNHEY and CDR2 SVGAGI. Trimming cost V 0 bases and J 1 base, with 11 bases left between them. CDR3 length: 16 amino acids. CDR3 residues: CASSYSSRARTDTQYF. The CDR3 bases are TGTGCCAGCAGTTACTCCTCCAGGGCCCGCACAGATACGCAGTATTTT.

Remarks on this clone: The same CDR3 arises from other DNA sequences in this sample as well. The DNA of the CDR3 is TGTGCCAGCTCACCCACTAGCGGATACGAGCAGTACTTC. Translating it yields CASSPTSGYEQYF. The chain carries TRBV18 and TRBJ2-7; 8 bases are shared with TRBD2. The CDR3 covers 13 residues. From germline, CDR1 is KGHSH and CDR2 LQKENI. After removal of 3 bases from V and 4 bases from J, the junction contained 2 bases not matched to a gene.

This rearrangement joins TRBV18 to TRBJ2-3; 8 nucleotides align to TRBD2. V trimming: 2 bases; J trimming: 4 bases; junction bases outside the gene matches: 5. CDR3 length: 15 residues. Germline V gene lookup returns CDR1 KGHSH and CDR2 LQKENI. The CDR3 here is CASSPSRGGSDTQYF. The CDR3 DNA reads as TGTGCCAGCTCACCAAGCCGGGGGGGCTCAGATACGCAGTATTTT.

The CDR3 DNA follows: TGTGCCAGCTCACCCAGGGCGGTTCTCACCGGGGAGCTGTTTTTT. Translated, it gives CASSPRAVLTGELFF. The chain has TRBV18 and TRBJ2-2; the D gene is possibly TRBD1 (5 bases). V lost 3 bases and J 4 bases, leaving 12 bases between the germline ends. CDR1 is KGHSH, CDR2 LQKENI, per germline. The CDR3 has 15 amino acids.